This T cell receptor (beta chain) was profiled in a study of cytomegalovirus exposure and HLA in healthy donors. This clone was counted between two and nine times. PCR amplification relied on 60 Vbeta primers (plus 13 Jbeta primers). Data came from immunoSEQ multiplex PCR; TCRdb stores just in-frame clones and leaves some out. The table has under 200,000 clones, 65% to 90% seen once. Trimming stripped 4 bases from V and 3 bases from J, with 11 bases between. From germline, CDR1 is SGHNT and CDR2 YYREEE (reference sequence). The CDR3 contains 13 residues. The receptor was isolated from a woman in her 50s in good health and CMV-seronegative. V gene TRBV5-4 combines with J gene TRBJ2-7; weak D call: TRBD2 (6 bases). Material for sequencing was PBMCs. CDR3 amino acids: CASSEPGVYEQYF. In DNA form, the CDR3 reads TGTGCCAGCAGCGAACCGGGGGTCTACGAGCAGTACTTC. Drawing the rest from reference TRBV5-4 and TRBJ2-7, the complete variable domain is ETGVTQSPTHLIKTRGQQVTLRCSSQSGHNTVSWYQQALGQGPQFIFQYYREEENGRGNFPPRFSGLQFPNYSSELNVNALELDDSALYLCASSEPGVYEQYFGPGTRLTVT.